A selection of T cell receptor beta chains follows, all from one sample in a study of cytomegalovirus exposure and HLA in healthy donors. This table comes from immunoSEQ multiplex PCR, and its TCRdb copy is limited to in-frame clones, with some not included. This sample carries about 130,000 clones, just under 75% of them seen once, and the ten largest clones take 6% to 8.5%. Specimen: PBMCs. The receptors here all came from a man aged 35 to 55 in good health and CMV-seropositive. Each CDR3 is given with its conserved first and last residue.

J: TRBJ1-3; V: TRBV15; CDR3: CATSRGGEGNTIYF
J: TRBJ2-2; V: TRBV4-2; CDR3: CASSQASGGAGELFF
J: TRBJ1-6; V: TRBV5-5; CDR3: CASSLGLNSPLHF
J: TRBJ1-4; V: TRBV6-5; CDR3: CASRLSGANNEKLFF
J: TRBJ1-5; V: TRBV19; CDR3: CASSGLGQPQHF
J: TRBJ2-2; V: TRBV5-8; CDR3: CASSPGLAMNTGELFF
J: TRBJ1-2; V: TRBV28; CDR3: CASQLGHDGYTF
J: TRBJ2-1; V: TRBV5-1; CDR3: CASSSPQGSYNEQFF
J: TRBJ1-6; V: TRBV15; CDR3: CATSRDVSGNSPLHF
J: TRBJ2-1; V: TRBV7-9; CDR3: CASSSDSHNEQFF
J: TRBJ2-2; V: TRBV5-1; CDR3: CASSFRVGELFF
J: TRBJ1-2; V: TRBV27; CDR3: CASSLFSATNYGYTF
J: TRBJ2-1; V: TRBV19; CDR3: CASSIVQGGYNEQFF
J: TRBJ1-2; V: TRBV10-3; CDR3: CAISGDRADGYTF
J: TRBJ2-3; V: TRBV25-1; CDR3: CASSGTGLTQYF
J: TRBJ2-3; V: TRBV7-9; CDR3: CASSSRLAGVGTQYF
J: TRBJ2-5; V: TRBV9; CDR3: CASSVDPGGGIQETQYF
J: TRBJ2-1; V: TRBV13; CDR3: CASSLERVANEQFF
J: TRBJ1-2; V: TRBV6-6; CDR3: CASTGDRTYQGYTF
J: TRBJ1-3; V: TRBV9; CDR3: CASSPAGSSGNTIYF
J: TRBJ2-7; V: TRBV28; CDR3: CASSFHLGQLTYEQYF
J: TRBJ1-1; V: TRBV6-5; CDR3: CASRSGGHNTEAFF
J: TRBJ1-3; V: TRBV19; CDR3: CASSGERGNTIYF
J: TRBJ1-5; V: TRBV19; CDR3: CASSIGQGENQPQHF
J: TRBJ2-6; V: TRBV6-4; CDR3: CASSDGTSGSGANVLTF